This entry lists 20 T cell receptor beta chains sequenced from one sample in a study of monozygotic twins with inflammatory bowel disease. TCRdb reworked the 5' RACE reads into one entry per CDR3 protein, no DNA. The clone table shows about 440,000 distinct CDR3 sequences, with the ten largest holding about 2.4%. The sample was blood. These receptor sequences come from a human donor with ulcerative colitis or Crohn's disease, or a healthy co-twin of an affected twin (not recorded which).

The rearrangement uses TRBV4-2 and TRBJ2-2; the D call of TRBD2 rests on TCRdb alone, since no DNA is present to check it. CDR3 size: 18 residues. Germline V gene sequence: CDR1 LGHNA, CDR2 YNFKEQ. CDR3 sequence reads: CASSRGTERERNTGELFF.

The V call is TRBV27, the J call TRBJ1-2; the D call from TCRdb, TRBD1, cannot be confirmed without DNA. Germline-derived CDR1 and CDR2 are MNHEY and SMNVEV (reference sequence). CDR3 length equals 15 residues. The CDR3 is CASRRQGASNYGYTF.

This chain joins TRBV7-9 and TRBJ1-4; absent DNA, TCRdb's TRBD1 call cannot be checked. The V gene's germline CDR1 is SEHNR and CDR2 FQNEAQ (reference sequence). CDR3 length equals 15 residues. Here the CDR3 reads CASSFQGGSNEKLFF.

The gene calls are TRBV5-6 and TRBJ1-4; TCRdb outputs TRBD1, but without DNA this stays unchecked. The CDR3 is 16 amino acids. CDR1 and CDR2 (germline): SGHDT, YYEEEE. CDR3 in amino acids: CASSFGTGATNEKLFF.

The gene calls are TRBV18 and TRBJ2-7. Germline CDR1 and CDR2: KGHSH and LQKENI. The CDR3 is 13 amino acids. CDR3: CASSPSAELEQYF. Based on the CDR3 plus reference TRBV18 and TRBJ2-7, the full variable domain is NAGVMQNPRHLVRRRGQEARLRCSPMKGHSHVYWYRQLPEEGLKFMVYLQKENIIDESGMPKERFSAEFPKEGPSILRIQQVVRGDSAAYFCASSPSAELEQYFGPGTRLTVT.

The chain couples TRBV12-3 or TRBV12-4 to TRBJ2-1; absent DNA, TCRdb's TRBD1 call cannot be checked. The CDR3 is 14 amino acids. The CDR3 sequence: CASRDPGRGGEQFF.

The rearrangement links TRBV20-1 to TRBJ2-1. The CDR3 is 13 amino acids. The germline V gene encodes CDR1 DFQATT and CDR2 SNEGSKA (reference sequence). The CDR3: CSAKEVSYNEQFF.

The rearrangement uses TRBV6-1 and TRBJ2-3; without DNA, the TCRdb call of TRBD2 cannot be checked. CDR1 and CDR2 from the germline V gene are MNHNS and SASEGT. The CDR3 sequence is 16 residues long. The CDR3 spells CASRRLAGTSTDTQYF.

The chain's CDR3 is CASSGQYYNEQFF. This chain uses TRBV12-3 or TRBV12-4 with TRBJ2-1; the D call from TCRdb, TRBD1, cannot be confirmed without DNA. This CDR3 comprises 13 residues.

This rearrangement joins TRBV29-1 to TRBJ1-4. There are 14 residues in the CDR3. Germline V gives CDR1 SQVTM, CDR2 ANQGSEA. The CDR3 is CSAGGDATNEKLFF.

The genes are TRBV5-1 and TRBJ2-3; the TCRdb call, TRBD2, lacks DNA for checking. The CDR3 sequence is 16 residues long. CDR1 SGHRS and CDR2 YFSETQ come from the germline V gene. The CDR3 spells CASSFSFSGGEDTQYF.

The rearrangement joins TRBV2 to TRBJ1-1; TCRdb's assignment of TRBD1 cannot be checked, as there is no DNA. The CDR3 is 14 residues long. Germline values: CDR1 SNHLY, CDR2 FYNNEI. The CDR3 loop reads CASGDTAGSTEAFF.

This chain connects TRBV20-1 to TRBJ2-5; TCRdb selects TRBD2, and the lack of DNA leaves this call unchecked. The CDR3 runs 14 residues. Germline V CDR1 and CDR2: DFQATT, SNEGSKA (reference sequence). The CDR3 loop is CSASNSGGSETQYF.

The V call is TRBV7-2, the J call TRBJ2-5; TCRdb returns TRBD1, unconfirmable since there is no DNA. The V gene's germline CDR1 is SGHTA and CDR2 FQGNSA. This CDR3 contains 11 residues. The CDR3: CASSWGSSQYF.

V gene TRBV7-2 combines with J gene TRBJ1-1; TCRdb names TRBD1, which stays unverified in the absence of DNA. The length of the CDR3 is 15 residues. Per the germline V gene, CDR1 is SGHTA and CDR2 is FQGNSA. The CDR3 loop reads CASSLFPGQLTEAFF.

CDR3 in amino acids: CASSESRTGNEKLFF. The V gene is TRBV6-1, the J gene TRBJ1-4; TCRdb picks TRBD1, but there is no DNA to check that call. CDR3 length: 15 amino acids. Per germline, CDR1 MNHNS and CDR2 SASEGT.

The V and J genes are TRBV25-1 and TRBJ1-4; as DNA is missing, the TRBD1 call by TCRdb cannot be tested. This CDR3 is built from 14 residues. The germline V gene encodes CDR1 MGHDK and CDR2 SYGVNS. CDR3 region: CASSEAGGNEKLFF.

The chain couples TRBV9 to TRBJ2-1; TCRdb indicates TRBD2, and absent DNA this call remains unverified. The CDR3 loop spans 17 amino acids. Per germline, CDR1 SGDLS and CDR2 YYNGEE. The CDR3 region is CASSVVPSGGTYNEQFF.

The CDR3 is CAWSAQGGPQHF. This rearrangement joins TRBV30 to TRBJ1-5; TCRdb designates TRBD1, a call that cannot be tested without DNA. The germline V gene encodes CDR1 GTSNPN and CDR2 SVGIG (reference sequence). The CDR3 extends over 12 amino acids.

This chain joins TRBV4-3 and TRBJ2-3; TCRdb calls TRBD1, which cannot be checked without DNA. The CDR3 is 13 residues long. Germline CDR1 and CDR2: LGHNA and YSLEER. The CDR3: CASSQDRGDTQYF.